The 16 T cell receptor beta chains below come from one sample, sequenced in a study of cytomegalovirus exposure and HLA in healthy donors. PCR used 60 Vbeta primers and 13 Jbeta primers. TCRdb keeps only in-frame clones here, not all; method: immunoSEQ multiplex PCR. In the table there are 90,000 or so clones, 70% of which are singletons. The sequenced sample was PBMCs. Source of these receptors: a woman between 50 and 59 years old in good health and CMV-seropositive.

Here the CDR3 DNA reads TGTGCCAGCACCCCTGCAGGGGGGAGCTATGGCTACACCTTC. It specifies CASTPAGGSYGYTF. The gene calls are TRBV7-3 and TRBJ1-2; 7 bases fit TRBD1. The V and J ends lost 7 bases and 4 bases, in that order; junction bases with no gene match: 9. The CDR3 extends over 14 amino acids. CDR1 and CDR2 (germline): SGHTA, FQGTGA.

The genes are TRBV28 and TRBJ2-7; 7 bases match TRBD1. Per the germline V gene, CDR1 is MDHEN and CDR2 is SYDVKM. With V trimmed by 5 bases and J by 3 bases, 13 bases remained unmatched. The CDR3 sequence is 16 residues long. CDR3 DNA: TGTGCCAGCAGTGGCACCGGGACAGCGATTTTCTACGAGCAGTACTTC. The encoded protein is CASSGTGTAIFYEQYF.

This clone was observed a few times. The CDR3 DNA reads as TGTGCCATCAGTGGGGGGGAAAAGGAAAAACTGTTTTTT. It translates to CAISGGEKEKLFF. The rearrangement uses TRBV10-3 and TRBJ1-4; possible D gene TRBD1, 5 bases. Germline CDR1 and CDR2: ENHRY and SYGVKD. The CDR3 runs 13 residues. V lost 4 bases to trimming and J lost 8 bases, with 11 bases between them.

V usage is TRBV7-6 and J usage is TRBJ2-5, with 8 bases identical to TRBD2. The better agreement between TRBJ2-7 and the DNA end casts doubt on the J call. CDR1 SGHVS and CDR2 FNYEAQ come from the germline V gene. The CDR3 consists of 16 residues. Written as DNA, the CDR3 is TGTGCCAGCAGCGCCGGGGGGGGCGGATTACCCTACGAGCAGTACTTC. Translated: CASSAGGGGLPYEQYF.

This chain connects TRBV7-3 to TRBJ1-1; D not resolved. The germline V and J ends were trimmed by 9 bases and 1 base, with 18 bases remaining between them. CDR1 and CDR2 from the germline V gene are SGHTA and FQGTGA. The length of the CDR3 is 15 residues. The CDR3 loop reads CARLPGEYKNTEAFF. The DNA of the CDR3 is TGTGCCAGATTACCCGGGGAATATAAGAACACTGAAGCTTTCTTT.

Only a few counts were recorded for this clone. The CDR3 reads CASSQPGLAGDEQFF. CDR3 DNA: TGCGCCAGCAGCCAACCGGGACTAGCGGGGGATGAGCAGTTCTTC. The chain links TRBV4-1 to TRBJ2-1, with 14 bases fitting TRBD2. In germline, CDR1 is MGHRA, CDR2 YSYEKL. CDR3 length: 15 residues. The trim removed 2 bases at V and 8 bases at J, leaving 2 bases unmatched.

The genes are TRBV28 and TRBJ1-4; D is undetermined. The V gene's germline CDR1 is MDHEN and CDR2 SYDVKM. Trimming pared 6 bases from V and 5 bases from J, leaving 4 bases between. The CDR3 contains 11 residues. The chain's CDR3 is CASRQNEKLFF. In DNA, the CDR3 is TGTGCCAGCAGACAGAATGAAAAACTGTTTTTT.

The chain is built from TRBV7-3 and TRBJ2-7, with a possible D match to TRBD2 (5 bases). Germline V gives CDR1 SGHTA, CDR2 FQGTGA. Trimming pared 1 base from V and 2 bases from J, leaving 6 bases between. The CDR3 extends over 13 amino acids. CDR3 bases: TGTGCCAGCAGCTTAAACGGGGCCTACGAGCAGTACTTC. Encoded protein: CASSLNGAYEQYF.

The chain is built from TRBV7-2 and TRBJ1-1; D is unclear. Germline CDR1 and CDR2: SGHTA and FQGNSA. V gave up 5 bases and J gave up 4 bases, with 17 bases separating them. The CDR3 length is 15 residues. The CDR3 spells CASSIGSQRATEAFF. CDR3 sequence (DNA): TGTGCCAGCAGCATCGGCTCCCAGCGGGCCACTGAAGCTTTCTTT.

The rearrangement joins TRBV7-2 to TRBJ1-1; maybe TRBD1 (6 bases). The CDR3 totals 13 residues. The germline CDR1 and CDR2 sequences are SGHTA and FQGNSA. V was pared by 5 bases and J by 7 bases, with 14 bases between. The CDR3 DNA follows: TGTGCCAGCAGCCCCTTCCGAGGGGGTGAAGCTTTCTTT. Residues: CASSPFRGGEAFF.

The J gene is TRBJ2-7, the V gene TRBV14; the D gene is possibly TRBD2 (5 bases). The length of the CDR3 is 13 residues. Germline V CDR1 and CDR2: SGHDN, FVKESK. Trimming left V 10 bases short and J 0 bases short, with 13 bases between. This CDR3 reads CATGPGSSYEQYF. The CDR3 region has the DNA TGTGCCACCGGTCCGGGGAGCTCCTACGAGCAGTACTTC.

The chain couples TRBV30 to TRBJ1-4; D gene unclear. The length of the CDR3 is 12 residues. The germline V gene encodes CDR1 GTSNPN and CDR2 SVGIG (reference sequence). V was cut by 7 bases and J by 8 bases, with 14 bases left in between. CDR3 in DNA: TGTGCCTCGAGACTCGACGGGGAAAAACTGTTTTTT. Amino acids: CASRLDGEKLFF.

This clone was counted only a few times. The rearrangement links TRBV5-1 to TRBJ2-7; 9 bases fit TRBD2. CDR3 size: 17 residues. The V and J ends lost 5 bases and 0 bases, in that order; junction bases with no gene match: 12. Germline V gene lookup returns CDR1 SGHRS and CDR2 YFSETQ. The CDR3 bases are TGCGCCAGCAGTGCGCTATTCGTAGCGGGAGTCTCCTACGAGCAGTACTTC. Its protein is CASSALFVAGVSYEQYF.

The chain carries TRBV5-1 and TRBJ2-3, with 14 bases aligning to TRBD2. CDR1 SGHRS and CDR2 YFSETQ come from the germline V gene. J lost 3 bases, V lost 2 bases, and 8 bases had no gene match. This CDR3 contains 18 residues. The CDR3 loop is CASSFIGTSGSSTDTQYF. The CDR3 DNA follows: TGCGCCAGCAGCTTTATCGGGACTAGCGGGAGTAGTACAGATACGCAGTATTTT.

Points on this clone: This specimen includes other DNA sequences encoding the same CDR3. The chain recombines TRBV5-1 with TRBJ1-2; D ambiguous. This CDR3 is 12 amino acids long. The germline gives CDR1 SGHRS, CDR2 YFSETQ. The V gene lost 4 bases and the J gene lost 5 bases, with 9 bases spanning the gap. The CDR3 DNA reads TGCGCCAGCAGCCCCGGGGTTTATGGCTACACCTTC. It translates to CASSPGVYGYTF.

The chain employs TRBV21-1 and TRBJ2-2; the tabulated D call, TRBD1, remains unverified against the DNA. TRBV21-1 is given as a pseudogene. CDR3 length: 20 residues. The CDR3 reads CASSKVDGDRGRKYTGELFF. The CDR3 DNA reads TGTGCCAGCAGCAAAGTAGATGGAGACAGGGGGCGAAAGTACACCGGGGAGCTGTTTTTT.